The next 28 T cell receptor beta chains were all read from a single sample in a study of blood T cell repertoires in COVID-19. Repertoires were generated with immunoSEQ multiplex PCR, while TCRdb's copy carries only in-frame clones and drops some. This table has 250,000 or so clones, 84% appearing once. Material: peripheral blood. These receptor sequences come from a man between 40 and 49 years old who had recovered from COVID-19.

This chain joins TRBV10-3 and TRBJ1-1; TRBD1 aligns across 9 bases. V gave up 6 bases and J gave up 4 bases; unmatched junction bases: 3. Germline V lookup: CDR1 ENHRY, CDR2 SYGVKD. CDR3 length: 13 residues. In DNA, the CDR3 is TGTGCCATCAGGGGACAGGGAGGCACTGAAGCTTTCTTT. This translates into CAIRGQGGTEAFF.

This rearrangement joins TRBV7-9 to TRBJ2-3, with D hard to call. Germline V gives CDR1 SEHNR, CDR2 FQNEAQ (reference sequence). Trimming pared 5 bases from V and 1 base from J, leaving 16 bases between. This CDR3 spans 16 amino acids. Here the CDR3 DNA reads TGTGCCAGCAGCCTCTTGGTCTCCCGGGGCACAGATACGCAGTATTTT. Protein product: CASSLLVSRGTDTQYF.

The chain uses TRBV27 and TRBJ2-7, with 9 nucleotides matching TRBD1. Germline CDR1 MNHEY, CDR2 SMNVEV (reference sequence). There are 15 residues in the CDR3. Trimming took 8 bases from V and 0 from J; bases not matched to a gene: 8. CDR3 in DNA: TGTGCCAGCTCGGGAACAGGGGGCCCCTCCTACGAGCAGTACTTC. This translates into CASSGTGGPSYEQYF.

This clone was observed a handful of times. The chain links TRBV19 to TRBJ2-7; D uncertain. The CDR3 runs 14 residues. V was clipped by 5 bases and J by 0 bases, with 11 bases between them. Germline CDR1 is LNHDA and CDR2 is SQIVND (reference sequence). DNA for the CDR3: TGTGCCAGTAGTTCCCGCGAAACCTCCTACGAGCAGTACTTC. Protein sequence: CASSSRETSYEQYF.

This clone was counted once. The chain has TRBV19 and TRBJ2-5, with D unclear. The ends were cut back, 1 base at V and 2 bases at J, with 5 bases in the middle. The CDR3 consists of 13 residues. Per germline, CDR1 LNHDA and CDR2 SQIVND (reference sequence). The CDR3 reads CASSIGLQETQYF. CDR3 bases: TGTGCCAGTAGTATAGGACTTCAAGAGACCCAGTACTTC.

The chain links TRBV27 to TRBJ2-1, with TRBD1 matching over 10 bases. Trimming at V came to 3 bases and at J to 4 bases, leaving 6 bases not matched to a gene. The germline gives CDR1 MNHEY, CDR2 SMNVEV (reference sequence). The CDR3 has 16 amino acids. The CDR3 DNA reads as TGTGCCAGCAGTTTCCCGGGACAGGGGATTTACAATGAGCAGTTCTTC. Translated, it gives CASSFPGQGIYNEQFF.

The chain combines TRBV27 with TRBJ2-3, with 7 nucleotides matching TRBD2. The V gene end was trimmed by 0 bases and the J gene end by 3 bases; junction bases not matched to a gene: 9. The CDR3 runs 17 residues. Germline V lookup: CDR1 MNHEY, CDR2 SMNVEV (reference sequence). The CDR3 loop reads CASSLSGGRSLTDTQYF. In DNA, the CDR3 is TGTGCCAGCAGTTTATCCGGCGGGAGAAGCTTGACAGATACGCAGTATTTT.

The J gene is TRBJ1-1, the V gene TRBV6-2 or TRBV6-3; D unresolved. The ends were cut back, 0 bases at V and 2 bases at J, with 13 bases in the middle. The CDR3 has 16 residues. Per the germline V gene, CDR1 is MNHEY and CDR2 is SVGEGT. CDR3 coding DNA: TGTGCCAGCAGTTACTCGTCTCCGACATACAACACTGAAGCTTTCTTT. It encodes CASSYSSPTYNTEAFF.

The V gene is TRBV11-2, the J gene TRBJ2-3; no clear D. Germline CDR1 is SGHAT and CDR2 is FQNNGV. The CDR3 contains 15 residues. Trimming removed 0 bases from V and 2 bases from J, with 9 bases in between. The CDR3 DNA reads as TGTGCCAGCAGCTTAGATCCCAATCCCACAGATACGCAGTATTTT. It is translated as CASSLDPNPTDTQYF.

In DNA, the CDR3 is TGTGCCAGCAGTTACAAGACTAGCGGACGTATTGCAGATACGCAGTATTTT. Amino acids: CASSYKTSGRIADTQYF. This chain links TRBV6-2 or TRBV6-3 with TRBJ2-3; TRBD2 matches at 9 bases. The CDR3 covers 17 residues. Germline lookup yields CDR1 MNHEY and CDR2 SVGEGT. V dropped 2 bases and J dropped 4; count of bases not matched to a gene: 10.

The V call is TRBV7-9, the J call TRBJ1-6, with a possible D match to TRBD1 (6 bases). Germline CDR1 and CDR2: SEHNR and FQNEAQ (reference sequence). This CDR3 region has 17 residues. Trimming stripped 1 base from V and 9 bases from J, with 19 bases between. The CDR3 is CASSLGGQARRVSPLHF. The CDR3 DNA sequence: TGTGCCAGCAGCTTAGGGGGGCAGGCTCGGCGGGTTTCACCCCTCCACTTT.

The chain has TRBV7-2 and TRBJ2-7; 15 nucleotides agree with TRBD2. After removal of 4 bases from V and 2 bases from J, the junction contained 6 bases not matched to a gene. CDR3 length: 17 residues. CDR1 is SGHTA and CDR2 is FQGNSA in the germline V gene. The CDR3 is CASSSGLAGGTTYEQYF. CDR3 DNA: TGTGCCAGCAGCTCCGGACTAGCGGGAGGGACCACCTACGAGCAGTACTTC.

This sequence joins TRBV6-6 and TRBJ2-5, with D possibly TRBD1 on 6 matching bases. V lost 6 bases and J 3 bases, leaving 14 bases between the germline ends. CDR1 is MNHNY and CDR2 is SVGAGI in the germline V gene (reference sequence). The CDR3 is 14 amino acids. CDR3 sequence: CASSFGQMKETQYF. The CDR3 DNA follows: TGTGCCAGCAGCTTTGGACAGATGAAAGAGACCCAGTACTTC.

The V and J genes are TRBV2 and TRBJ2-7, with 7 bases aligning to TRBD2. Germline V gives CDR1 SNHLY, CDR2 FYNNEI. The V and J ends lost 6 bases and 2 bases, in that order; junction bases with no gene match: 4. The CDR3 is 13 residues long. CDR3 residues: CASRMGGTYEQYF. As DNA, the CDR3 is TGTGCCAGCAGAATGGGGGGGACCTACGAGCAGTACTTC.

The chain couples TRBV9 to TRBJ1-1; the D is unclear. The CDR3 is 13 amino acids. CDR1 and CDR2 from the germline V gene are SGDLS and YYNGEE. Trimming stripped 4 bases from V and 6 bases from J, with 13 bases between. The CDR3 spells CASSLSDGAEAFF. Here the CDR3 DNA reads TGTGCCAGCAGCCTTAGCGATGGTGCTGAAGCTTTCTTT.

The table lists this clone with a count of one. The V call is TRBV25-1, the J call TRBJ1-4, with D unclear. The CDR3 runs 15 residues. V lost 4 bases and J lost 4, with 13 bases in between. Germline CDR1 reads MGHDK; CDR2 reads SYGVNS. CDR3 loop: CASSALGGDNEKLFF. CDR3 sequence (DNA): TGTGCCAGCAGTGCCCTTGGCGGGGATAATGAAAAACTGTTTTTT.

The rearrangement uses TRBV29-1 and TRBJ2-2; 12 nucleotides agree with TRBD2. V gave up 0 bases and J gave up 13 bases; unmatched junction bases: 6. The germline V gene encodes CDR1 SQVTM and CDR2 ANQGSEA. This CDR3 has 14 amino acids. The CDR3 spells CSVEDLAGGPGLFF. The CDR3 DNA sequence: TGCAGCGTTGAAGATCTAGCGGGGGGGCCAGGGCTGTTTTTT.

V usage is TRBV6-5 and J usage is TRBJ1-4, with 7 bases aligning to TRBD1. V gave up 6 bases and J gave up 5 bases; unmatched junction bases: 6. The CDR3 spans 14 residues. Germline CDR1 and CDR2: MNHEY and SVGAGI. The CDR3 region has the DNA TGTGCCAGCAGACAACAGGGGAGGAATGAAAAACTGTTTTTT. It yields the protein CASRQQGRNEKLFF.

V and J are TRBV7-9 and TRBJ1-1; no firm D call. Per the germline V gene, CDR1 is SEHNR and CDR2 is FQNEAQ (reference sequence). V lost 2 bases and J 8 bases, leaving 15 bases between the germline ends. The length of the CDR3 is 14 residues. DNA of the CDR3: TGTGCCAGCAGCTTATCCCGGACTTTTTCCGAAGCTTTCTTT. It is translated as CASSLSRTFSEAFF.

This chain joins TRBV10-3 and TRBJ2-1; 10 positions agree with TRBD2. The trim removed 2 bases at V and 5 bases at J, leaving 0 bases unmatched. The CDR3 has 14 amino acids. Germline V gene sequence: CDR1 ENHRY, CDR2 SYGVKD. The CDR3 here is CAISETSGDNEQFF. Here the CDR3 DNA reads TGTGCCATCAGTGAGACTAGCGGGGACAATGAGCAGTTCTTC.

The chain uses TRBV9 and TRBJ2-1, with no clear D. From germline, CDR1 is SGDLS and CDR2 YYNGEE. V was trimmed by 0 bases and J by 2 bases, leaving 9 bases between them. The CDR3 has 15 amino acids. The CDR3 sequence: CASSVAVATYNEQFF. The CDR3 DNA sequence: TGTGCCAGCAGCGTAGCTGTAGCCACCTACAATGAGCAGTTCTTC.

The CDR3 region is CASTGGAETQYF. Here the CDR3 DNA reads TGTGCCAGCACCGGAGGGGCGGAGACCCAGTACTTC. This chain connects TRBV6-6 to TRBJ2-5, with D maybe TRBD2 (6 bases). There are 12 residues in the CDR3. Germline CDR1 is MNHNY and CDR2 is SVGAGI (reference sequence). The V end was cut by 7 bases, the J end by 5 bases, with 11 bases between.

V and J are TRBV5-1 and TRBJ2-1; D is possibly TRBD1 (7 bases). Germline-derived CDR1 and CDR2 are SGHRS and YFSETQ. This CDR3 contains 16 residues. Trimming took 4 bases from V and 10 from J, leaving 24 bases between them. CDR3 residues: CASSRERAGGSGEQFF. CDR3 in DNA: TGCGCCAGCAGCCGGGAGCGGGCAGGGGGTTCTGGAGAGCAGTTCTTC. The full variable domain, completed using reference TRBV5-1 and TRBJ2-1, is KAGVTQTPRYLIKTRGQQVTLSCSPISGHRSVSWYQQTPGQGLQFLFEYFSETQRNKGNFPGRFSGRQFSNSRSEMNVSTLELGDSALYLCASSRERAGGSGEQFFGPGTRLTVL.

The chain recombines TRBV30 with TRBJ1-4; TRBD1 agrees at 9 bases. Looked up from germline, CDR1 is GTSNPN and CDR2 is SVGIG (reference sequence). V dropped 2 bases and J dropped 8; count of bases not matched to a gene: 15. This CDR3 has 17 amino acids. Here the CDR3 reads CAWSRPVGGQGPEKLFF. The DNA for the CDR3 is TGTGCCTGGAGTAGACCCGTGGGGGGACAGGGTCCAGAAAAACTGTTTTTT.

The CDR3 here is CASSLGAIGAGDEQYF. CDR3 DNA: TGCGCCAGCAGCTTGGGGGCAATCGGGGCGGGAGACGAGCAGTACTTC. This rearrangement joins TRBV5-1 to TRBJ2-7; 7 bases match TRBD2. V shed 0 bases and J 5 bases; nucleotides not matched to a gene: 11. CDR3 length equals 16 residues. The germline V gene encodes CDR1 SGHRS and CDR2 YFSETQ. Supplemented by reference TRBV5-1 and TRBJ2-7, the full variable domain reads KAGVTQTPRYLIKTRGQQVTLSCSPISGHRSVSWYQQTPGQGLQFLFEYFSETQRNKGNFPGRFSGRQFSNSRSEMNVSTLELGDSALYLCASSLGAIGAGDEQYFGPGTRLTVT.

CDR3 DNA sequence: TGTGCCAGTCGGACTAGCGGGAGTTTGGGTTACGAGCAGTACTTC. Translated, it gives CASRTSGSLGYEQYF. The rearrangement links TRBV21-1 to TRBJ2-7; the tabulated D call, TRBD2, remains unverified against the DNA. TRBV21-1 is given as a pseudogene. This CDR3 has 15 amino acids.

The rearrangement links TRBV2 to TRBJ2-4, with D possibly being TRBD2 (7 bases). V shed 6 bases and J shed 8 bases, with 14 bases lying between them. The germline V gene has CDR1 SNHLY and CDR2 FYNNEI. This CDR3 spans 13 amino acids. CDR3 region: CASRGRGGDIQYF. In DNA, the CDR3 is TGTGCCAGCAGAGGCAGGGGAGGGGACATTCAGTACTTC.

The V and J genes are TRBV30 and TRBJ1-1; D ambiguous. V gave up 4 bases and J gave up 4 bases, with 10 bases separating them. Germline assignment: CDR1 GTSNPN and CDR2 SVGIG (reference sequence). This CDR3 is built from 12 residues. CDR3 DNA: TGTGCCTGGATCGGTTCGGGCACTGAAGCTTTCTTT. This gives the protein CAWIGSGTEAFF.